This record concerns one T cell receptor beta chain sequence. Generated by immunoSEQ multiplex PCR, the TCRdb table keeps only in-frame clones and is missing some. The sample has more than 2 million clones; just under 95% are singletons. This entry belongs to a study of shared clonotypes between healthy human individuals. As defined, naive CD8 cells were CD45RO-negative and positively selected for CCR7, with terminally differentiated effector memory CD45RA+ cells excluded. The sequence derives from a young man in good health. Some clones in this sample may be carry-over from other donors' samples. The source material was naive CD8+ T cells from PBMCs.

Here the CDR3 reads CASSQDGDIKNIQYF. As DNA, the CDR3 is TGCGCCAGCAGCCAAGATGGCGACATAAAAAACATTCAGTACTTC. The chain employs TRBV4-3 and TRBJ2-4; no firm D call. V was shortened by 0 bases and J by 4 bases, with 10 bases between the two germline ends. This CDR3 spans 15 amino acids. Germline assignment: CDR1 LGHNA and CDR2 YSLEER.